The 19 T cell receptor beta chains below all came from one sample that was sequenced in a study of CD8+ T cells in alopecia areata. In each case, RNA was isolated and then reverse transcribed into cDNA as the sequencing template. Sequenced by immunoSEQ multiplex PCR; TCRdb stores in-frame clones only, minus some. The sample yields some 180,000 clones, almost 65% seen once. The sample consisted of CD4+ T cells sorted from blood, taken at week 0. The origin of the receptors is a human donor with alopecia areata.

The chain couples TRBV4-1 to TRBJ2-7, with a tentative D call TRBD1 (5 bases). Per germline, CDR1 MGHRA and CDR2 YSYEKL. The V and J ends lost 0 bases and 4 bases respectively, with 7 bases between them. The CDR3 has 13 residues. The CDR3 loop is CASSQDRGYEQYF. The CDR3, as DNA: TGCGCCAGCAGCCAAGATAGGGGATACGAGCAGTACTTC.

The chain carries TRBV6-4 and TRBJ2-2; D is tentatively TRBD1 or TRBD2 (5 bases each). Germline CDR1 MRHNA, CDR2 SNTAGT. V lost 3 bases and J lost 8, with 10 bases in between. CDR3 size: 13 residues. The chain's CDR3 is CASSENEGGELFF. CDR3 sequence (DNA): TGTGCCAGCAGTGAAAACGAGGGGGGGGAGCTGTTTTTT.

This clone was observed a handful of times. This chain joins TRBV20-1 and TRBJ2-3; D remains unclear. CDR3 length equals 11 residues. The germline V gene encodes CDR1 DFQATT and CDR2 SNEGSKA (reference sequence). Trimming took off 3 bases at V and 6 bases at J, with 7 bases between the two ends. CDR3 loop: CSASAPDTQYF. The CDR3 coding sequence is TGCAGTGCTAGTGCCCCGGATACGCAGTATTTT.

The rearrangement joins TRBV29-1 to TRBJ1-1; D is uncertain. Germline values: CDR1 SQVTM, CDR2 ANQGSEA. V lost 3 bases, J lost 0 bases, and 8 bases lay in between. The CDR3 extends over 13 amino acids. For the CDR3, the DNA is TGCAGCGTTGATGAACGGGTGAACACTGAAGCTTTCTTT. As protein: CSVDERVNTEAFF.

This clone was counted between two and nine times. The rearrangement links TRBV10-3 to TRBJ2-1, with 14 positions matching TRBD2. There are 15 residues in the CDR3. V gave up 6 bases and J gave up 8 bases; unmatched junction bases: 6. Germline V lookup: CDR1 ENHRY, CDR2 SYGVKD. DNA for the CDR3: TGTGCCATCAGAGCCGGGACTAGCGGGGGAGATGAGCAGTTCTTC. Its translation: CAIRAGTSGGDEQFF.

This clone was counted only a few times. The chain links TRBV29-1 to TRBJ1-1; 7 nucleotides agree with TRBD1. The CDR3 sequence is 13 residues long. Germline lookup yields CDR1 SQVTM and CDR2 ANQGSEA. With 6 bases clipped from V and 3 bases from J, the junction kept 7 bases outside the gene matches. Here the CDR3 reads CSVTGNTDTEAFF. As DNA, the CDR3 is TGCAGCGTGACAGGGAACACGGACACTGAAGCTTTCTTT.

The chain employs TRBV5-1 and TRBJ1-1; D is unresolved. The CDR3 is made up of 15 amino acids. CDR1 is SGHRS, CDR2 YFSETQ, per germline. Trimming removed 0 bases from V and 1 base from J, with 10 bases in between. The CDR3 protein is CASSLGQAGNTEAFF. CDR3 DNA: TGCGCCAGCAGCTTGGGGCAGGCAGGGAACACTGAAGCTTTCTTT.

This chain connects TRBV4-3 to TRBJ2-2; D could derive from TRBD1 or TRBD2 (6 bases each). The V gene's germline CDR1 is LGHNA and CDR2 YSLEER. This CDR3 contains 19 residues. Trimming left V 0 bases short and J 0 bases short, with 17 bases between. The CDR3 loop reads CASSQDWGAHRSNTGELFF. CDR3 in DNA: TGCGCCAGCAGCCAAGATTGGGGGGCGCACCGTTCGAACACCGGGGAGCTGTTTTTT.

CDR3 nucleotides: TGCGCCAGCAGCCAAGAAACCGGGACAGGGGTTTATGGCTACACCTTC. The encoded protein is CASSQETGTGVYGYTF. The chain joins TRBV4-3 to TRBJ1-2; 10 nucleotides line up with TRBD1. The CDR3 loop spans 16 amino acids. Germline V gene lookup returns CDR1 LGHNA and CDR2 YSLEER. The junction had 6 bases not matched to a gene; V was cut back by 0 bases and J by 5 bases.

This rearrangement joins TRBV2 to TRBJ2-7, with TRBD2 matching over 9 bases. The CDR3 spans 15 residues. Trimming cost V 5 bases and J 3 bases; bases outside gene matches: 8. The germline V gene encodes CDR1 SNHLY and CDR2 FYNNEI. The CDR3 DNA reads as TGTGCCAGCAGTCTTACTAGCGGGCGAGGCTACGAGCAGTACTTC. As protein: CASSLTSGRGYEQYF.

V gene TRBV23-1 combines with J gene TRBJ2-6; D gene uncertain. TRBV23-1 is identified as an open reading frame with a role that is uncertain. V was trimmed by 11 bases and J by 0 bases, leaving 17 bases between them. This CDR3 comprises 16 residues. CDR3 nucleotide sequence: TGCGCCCCTCCCCGACGGCACTTCTCTGGGGCCAACGTCCTGACTTTC. The encoded protein is CAPPRRHFSGANVLTF.

This chain connects TRBV5-1 to TRBJ2-7; 8 bases are a match to TRBD1. V gave up 4 bases and J gave up 3 bases; unmatched junction bases: 9. The CDR3 has 15 amino acids. Germline CDR1 SGHRS, CDR2 YFSETQ. The CDR3 bases are TGCGCCAGCAGCACGGGACAGGCCAGAGGCTACGAGCAGTACTTC. Residues: CASSTGQARGYEQYF.

The chain uses TRBV2 and TRBJ2-3, with D possibly matching TRBD2 (6 bases). CDR3 length: 15 amino acids. Per germline, CDR1 SNHLY and CDR2 FYNNEI. V was trimmed by 8 bases and J by 0 bases, leaving 15 bases between them. DNA for the CDR3: TGTGCCAGCGGCACCGCGGGGACCAGCACAGATACGCAGTATTTT. Its translation: CASGTAGTSTDTQYF.

The V call is TRBV2, the J call TRBJ2-4, with 7 positions matching TRBD2. This CDR3 is 15 amino acids long. The ends lost 6 bases at V and 6 bases at J; junction bases unmatched: 11. The germline gives CDR1 SNHLY, CDR2 FYNNEI. CDR3 loop: CASSRTTSGGNIQYF. CDR3 DNA: TGTGCCAGCAGCCGAACTACCTCGGGGGGAAACATTCAGTACTTC.

The table lists this clone with many counts. This sequence joins TRBV15 and TRBJ2-7; D is perhaps TRBD2 (6 bases). CDR1 and CDR2 from the germline V gene are LNHNV and YYDKDF (reference sequence). Trimming left V 3 bases short and J 5 bases short, with 11 bases between. The CDR3 runs to 13 residues. The CDR3 sequence: CATSRDTGDEQYF. In DNA, the CDR3 is TGTGCCACCAGCAGGGACACGGGGGACGAGCAGTACTTC.

The chain recombines TRBV29-1 with TRBJ2-1; tentatively, D is TRBD2 (5 bases). Germline lookup yields CDR1 SQVTM and CDR2 ANQGSEA. The V end was cut by 6 bases, the J end by 7 bases, with 10 bases between. CDR3 length equals 11 residues. The CDR3 nucleotides are TGCAGCGTGCTAGCCGCAAATGAGCAGTTCTTC. Translated, it gives CSVLAANEQFF.

In its sample, this clone was seen a few times. The chain recombines TRBV7-9 with TRBJ2-3, with a weak D call TRBD2 (6 bases). The V gene lost 1 base and the J gene lost 3 bases, with 17 bases spanning the gap. Germline-derived CDR1 and CDR2 are SEHNR and FQNEAQ (reference sequence). The CDR3 contains 17 residues. The CDR3 DNA reads as TGTGCCAGCAGCTTAGAGGGTCTAGCCGCGGGGACAGATACGCAGTATTTT. Protein sequence: CASSLEGLAAGTDTQYF.

The rearrangement links TRBV4-3 to TRBJ2-1, with a weak D call TRBD2 (5 bases). The germline V gene has CDR1 LGHNA and CDR2 YSLEER. Trimming shortened V by 1 base and J by 8 bases, and 9 bases separated the two germline ends. This CDR3 is 13 amino acids long. The CDR3 sequence is CASSQVPGYEQFF. The CDR3 DNA follows: TGCGCCAGCAGCCAAGTCCCGGGATATGAGCAGTTCTTC.

This clone appeared once. The CDR3 sequence is CAWSPRRPGELFF. CDR3 nucleotides: TGTGCCTGGAGCCCACGCCGTCCAGGGGAGCTGTTTTTT. This chain joins TRBV30 and TRBJ2-2; unclear D gene. The germline CDR1 and CDR2 sequences are GTSNPN and SVGIG (reference sequence). This CDR3 has 13 residues. V lost 3 bases and J lost 8, with 13 bases in between.